These 28 T cell receptor beta chains originate from one sample sequenced in a study of identical twins. A single record per CDR3 protein comes from TCRdb applying MiXCR to the 5' RACE reads. This table holds 650,000 to 750,000 distinct CDR3 sequences, 21% found once. This same sample was also part of a study on T cells expressing NK-cell markers.

Sample: PBMCs. Source of these receptors: a young woman in good health.

This clonotype was observed at least ten times. The gene calls are TRBV27 and TRBJ1-1; unclear D gene. The length of the CDR3 is 13 residues. Trimming cost V 4 bases and J 1 base, with 7 bases left between them. The germline CDR1 and CDR2 sequences are MNHEY and SMNVEV (reference sequence). Here the CDR3 reads CASSSRGNTEAFF. For the CDR3, the DNA is TGTGCCAGCAGTTCACGGGGGAACACTGAAGCTTTCTTT.

This clonotype was recorded at least ten times. The chain links TRBV6-1 to TRBJ2-1; D unclear. V lost 8 bases and J 4 bases, leaving 12 bases between the germline ends. Germline V gene lookup returns CDR1 MNHNS and CDR2 SASEGT. This CDR3 is built from 13 residues. The CDR3, as DNA: TGTGCCAGCCCGGGCACCACTTACAATGAGCAGTTCTTC. It is translated as CASPGTTYNEQFF.

The table lists this clonotype with a few counts. V and J are TRBV9 and TRBJ2-1; D is perhaps TRBD2 (6 bases). The germline V and J ends were trimmed by 4 bases and 8 bases, with 19 bases remaining between them. This CDR3 contains 15 residues. Germline-derived CDR1 and CDR2 are SGDLS and YYNGEE. In DNA, the CDR3 is TGTGCCAGCAGCTGGAGGGGCCAGAGAGGCGATGAGCAGTTCTTC. Its protein product is CASSWRGQRGDEQFF.

The chain recombines TRBV11-3 with TRBJ2-7; D possibly matches TRBD1 or TRBD2 (6 bases each). Germline V gene sequence: CDR1 SGHNT, CDR2 YENEEA. CDR3 size: 17 residues. V dropped 4 bases and J dropped 0 bases, with 19 bases sitting between them. CDR3 sequence: CASSWRTGGTVSYEQYF. The DNA of the CDR3 is TGTGCCAGCAGCTGGCGGACCGGGGGCACCGTCTCCTACGAGCAGTACTTC. Based on the CDR3 plus reference TRBV11-3 and TRBJ2-7, the full variable domain is EAGVVQSPRYKIIEKKQPVAFWCNPISGHNTLYWYLQNLGQGPELLIRYENEEAVDDSQLPKDRFSAERLKGVDSTLKIQPAELGDSAVYLCASSWRTGGTVSYEQYFGPGTRLTVT.

This clonotype was picked up many times. This rearrangement joins TRBV29-1 to TRBJ2-1; 10 nucleotides agree with TRBD1. Germline lookup yields CDR1 SQVTM and CDR2 ANQGSEA. The junction had 16 bases not matched to a gene; V was cut back by 7 bases and J by 4 bases. The CDR3 runs to 17 residues. The CDR3 sequence: CSADVGMDRGKYNEQFF. CDR3 coding DNA: TGCAGCGCAGACGTGGGTATGGACAGGGGGAAATACAATGAGCAGTTCTTC.

This clonotype has a count of ten or more. The chain's CDR3 is CSARPDRGDGYTF. The CDR3 DNA reads TGCAGTGCTAGACCTGACAGAGGGGATGGCTACACCTTC. The chain couples TRBV20-1 to TRBJ1-2; a weak D match, TRBD1 (5 bases). The CDR3 covers 13 residues. Germline V gene sequence: CDR1 DFQATT, CDR2 SNEGSKA (reference sequence). The ends were cut back, 2 bases at V and 6 bases at J, with 13 bases in the middle.

CDR3 bases: TGTGCCAGCTCCAGACAATCCTACAATGAGCAGTTCTTC. As protein: CASSRQSYNEQFF. The genes are TRBV6-2 or TRBV6-3 and TRBJ2-1; D unclear. Germline CDR1 is MNHEY and CDR2 is SVGEGT. The CDR3 is 13 amino acids. V lost 8 bases, J lost 1 base, and 9 bases lay in between.

At least ten counts were recorded for this clonotype. The J gene is TRBJ1-1, the V gene TRBV6-1; a weak D match, TRBD1 (5 bases). Germline V gene sequence: CDR1 MNHNS, CDR2 SASEGT. The CDR3 runs 13 residues. V lost 5 bases and J lost 5, with 12 bases in between. CDR3 DNA: TGTGCCAGCAGTCGGGACTCCTCGACTGAAGCTTTCTTT. Residues: CASSRDSSTEAFF.

This clonotype was seen many times. This rearrangement joins TRBV20-1 to TRBJ1-2; 8 positions match TRBD1. The CDR3 contains 14 residues. Germline V CDR1 and CDR2: DFQATT, SNEGSKA (reference sequence). V was pared by 0 bases and J by 4 bases, with 4 bases of the junction left unmatched. The CDR3 DNA sequence: TGCAGTGCTAGAGACGAGACAGGGGTCTATGGCTACACCTTC. This codes for CSARDETGVYGYTF.

CDR3: CASTLGLAGGLQFF. DNA for the CDR3: TGTGCCAGCACCTTGGGACTAGCGGGAGGGTTGCAGTTCTTC. The rearrangement joins TRBV25-1 to TRBJ2-1; 16 bases agree with TRBD2. Germline values: CDR1 MGHDK, CDR2 SYGVNS. V shed 7 bases, J shed 12 bases, and the junction held 6 bases outside the gene matches. This CDR3 is built from 14 residues.

This clonotype appeared many times. The chain links TRBV6-6 to TRBJ2-2; no firm D call. CDR3 size: 12 residues. V was clipped by 0 bases and J by 6 bases, with 2 bases between them. Germline V CDR1 and CDR2: MNHNY, SVGAGI (reference sequence). The CDR3 DNA reads TGTGCCAGCAGTTACTCCCCCGGGGAGCTGTTTTTT. Residues: CASSYSPGELFF.

The CDR3 DNA reads TGTGCCAGCAGTTCTTCAGCGGTCCAAGAGACCCAGTACTTC. It encodes CASSSSAVQETQYF. The chain recombines TRBV6-5 with TRBJ2-5; D possibly corresponds to TRBD2 (5 bases). Germline CDR1 and CDR2: MNHEY and SVGAGI. V was trimmed by 4 bases and J by 1 base, leaving 10 bases between them. CDR3 length: 14 residues.

This clonotype was recorded a few times. The V call is TRBV7-3, the J call TRBJ1-2; 9 bases fit TRBD1. CDR1 is SGHTA, CDR2 FQGTGA, per germline. V shed 3 bases, J shed 6 bases, and the junction held 2 bases outside the gene matches. This CDR3 is built from 13 residues. The CDR3 nucleotides are TGTGCCAGCAGCTTCGGGACAGGGAATGGCTACACCTTC. It codes for CASSFGTGNGYTF. The full variable domain, in which reference TRBV7-3 and TRBJ1-2 provide the parts outside the CDR3, is GAGVSQTPSNKVTEKGKYVELRCDPISGHTALYWYRQSLGQGPEFLIYFQGTGAADDSGLPNDRFFAVRPEGSVSTLKIQRTERGDSAVYLCASSFGTGNGYTFGSGTRLTVV.

The J gene is TRBJ2-3, the V gene TRBV10-3, with TRBD2 matching over 9 bases. In germline, CDR1 is ENHRY, CDR2 SYGVKD. The junction had 11 bases not matched to a gene; V was cut back by 10 bases and J by 6 bases. The CDR3 loop spans 14 amino acids. CDR3: CATAASGVLDTQYF. In DNA, the CDR3 is TGTGCCACCGCAGCTAGCGGGGTGCTTGATACGCAGTATTTT.

Only a few counts were recorded for this clonotype. V gene TRBV29-1 combines with J gene TRBJ2-3; 7 bases agree with TRBD2. Germline V CDR1 and CDR2: SQVTM, ANQGSEA. Trimming removed 3 bases from V and 1 base from J; junction bases left unmatched: 7. The CDR3 is made up of 15 amino acids. Here the CDR3 reads CSVDRGGVGTDTQYF. The CDR3 DNA reads as TGCAGCGTTGATAGGGGAGGGGTTGGCACAGATACGCAGTATTTT.

The J gene is TRBJ2-2, the V gene TRBV20-1; the D gene is possibly TRBD1 (5 bases). Germline lookup yields CDR1 DFQATT and CDR2 SNEGSKA (reference sequence). CDR3 length: 15 residues. The V and J ends lost 6 bases and 0 bases respectively, with 14 bases between them. This chain's CDR3 is CSARTIQANTGELFF. The CDR3 DNA sequence: TGCAGTGCCAGGACAATACAAGCGAACACCGGGGAGCTGTTTTTT.

This clonotype was recorded at least ten times. This CDR3 reads CASSLDADTQYF. CDR3 sequence (DNA): TGCGCCAGCAGCTTGGATGCAGATACGCAGTATTTT. The chain combines TRBV5-1 with TRBJ2-3, with no clear D. The length of the CDR3 is 12 residues. CDR1 and CDR2 (germline): SGHRS, YFSETQ. Trimming stripped 0 bases from V and 4 bases from J, with 3 bases between.

V gene TRBV20-1 combines with J gene TRBJ1-1; D uncertain. CDR3 length equals 14 residues. Per germline, CDR1 DFQATT and CDR2 SNEGSKA (reference sequence). V lost 0 bases, J lost 0 bases, and 8 bases lay in between. CDR3 region: CSARDFRMNTEAFF. Here the CDR3 DNA reads TGCAGTGCTAGAGATTTCCGAATGAACACTGAAGCTTTCTTT.

This clonotype was detected only a few times. The chain uses TRBV10-3 and TRBJ2-7; 9 bases map to TRBD2. From germline, CDR1 is ENHRY and CDR2 SYGVKD. This CDR3 has 18 amino acids. The ends lost 3 bases at V and 4 bases at J; junction bases unmatched: 16. The CDR3 sequence: CAISEGSTERGVRYEQYF. The CDR3 bases are TGTGCCATCAGTGAAGGGTCCACTGAGCGGGGGGTAAGGTACGAGCAGTACTTC.

The V gene is TRBV5-1, the J gene TRBJ1-5; D not certain. V lost 0 bases to trimming and J lost 6 bases, with 13 bases between them. This CDR3 is built from 15 residues. Looked up from germline, CDR1 is SGHRS and CDR2 is YFSETQ. CDR3 amino acids: CASSLEAGRGQPQHF. In nucleotides, the CDR3 is TGCGCCAGCAGCTTGGAGGCAGGTCGTGGTCAGCCCCAGCATTTT.

The V gene is TRBV6-5, the J gene TRBJ1-5, with 9 bases fitting TRBD1. The CDR3 length is 16 residues. Looked up from germline, CDR1 is MNHEY and CDR2 is SVGAGI. The V segment lost 2 bases and the J segment 3 bases; nucleotides outside the gene matches: 5. CDR3 DNA: TGTGCCAGCAGTTACCCCGGGACAGGGCTCAATCAGCCCCAGCATTTT. This translates into CASSYPGTGLNQPQHF.

The rearrangement joins TRBV29-1 to TRBJ2-1; D unclear. This CDR3 contains 12 residues. V lost 4 bases to trimming and J lost 7 bases, with 11 bases between them. Per germline, CDR1 SQVTM and CDR2 ANQGSEA. CDR3 region: CSVGWRRNEQFF. DNA for the CDR3: TGCAGCGTTGGTTGGCGGCGGAATGAGCAGTTCTTC.

This chain uses TRBV20-1 with TRBJ2-1, with a weak D call TRBD2 (5 bases). V was clipped by 0 bases and J by 0 bases, with 9 bases between them. Per the germline V gene, CDR1 is DFQATT and CDR2 is SNEGSKA (reference sequence). This CDR3 has 15 residues. CDR3 amino acids: CSARDRLRSYNEQFF. The CDR3, as DNA: TGCAGTGCTAGAGACCGACTACGCTCCTACAATGAGCAGTTCTTC.

V gene TRBV6-6 combines with J gene TRBJ1-6; no clear D. There are 12 residues in the CDR3. The V end lost 8 bases, the J end lost 10 bases, and 12 bases lay between the germline ends. Germline values: CDR1 MNHNY, CDR2 SVGAGI (reference sequence). For the CDR3, the DNA is TGTGCCAGCTCAGCAGGCGACTCACCCCTCCACTTT. Its protein product is CASSAGDSPLHF.

In this sample, this clonotype turned up many times. This sequence joins TRBV12-3 or TRBV12-4 and TRBJ2-3, with D perhaps TRBD2 (6 bases). The CDR3 extends over 13 amino acids. The V gene lost 3 bases and the J gene lost 6 bases, with 10 bases spanning the gap. CDR3 in amino acids: CASSLTSSDTQYF. In DNA, the CDR3 is TGTGCCAGCAGTTTGACTAGTTCTGATACGCAGTATTTT.

This clonotype turned up a few times. The gene calls are TRBV29-1 and TRBJ1-5; D not certain. CDR1 and CDR2 (germline): SQVTM, ANQGSEA. The CDR3 runs 12 residues. Trimming cost V 5 bases and J 1 base, with 6 bases left between them. The DNA for the CDR3 is TGCAGCGTTCAGGACAGCAATCAGCCCCAGCATTTT. Translating it yields CSVQDSNQPQHF.

This clonotype was counted a few times. The V gene is TRBV5-1, the J gene TRBJ2-3; D might be TRBD1 (5 bases). CDR1 is SGHRS, CDR2 YFSETQ, per germline. The CDR3 runs to 15 residues. With 5 bases removed from V and 7 bases from J, the gap between germline ends came to 20 bases. CDR3: CASSAGHGEVYTQYF. CDR3 nucleotides: TGCGCCAGCAGTGCCGGACACGGTGAAGTGTATACGCAGTATTTT.

This clonotype was detected many times. The chain has TRBV5-1 and TRBJ2-2; D gene ambiguous. Germline V gene lookup returns CDR1 SGHRS and CDR2 YFSETQ. This CDR3 has 14 residues. Trimming removed 2 bases at V and 4 bases at J, with 9 bases between. CDR3 nucleotide sequence: TGCGCCAGCAGCTTATCCAGCAGCACCGGGGAGCTGTTTTTT. Translating it yields CASSLSSSTGELFF.